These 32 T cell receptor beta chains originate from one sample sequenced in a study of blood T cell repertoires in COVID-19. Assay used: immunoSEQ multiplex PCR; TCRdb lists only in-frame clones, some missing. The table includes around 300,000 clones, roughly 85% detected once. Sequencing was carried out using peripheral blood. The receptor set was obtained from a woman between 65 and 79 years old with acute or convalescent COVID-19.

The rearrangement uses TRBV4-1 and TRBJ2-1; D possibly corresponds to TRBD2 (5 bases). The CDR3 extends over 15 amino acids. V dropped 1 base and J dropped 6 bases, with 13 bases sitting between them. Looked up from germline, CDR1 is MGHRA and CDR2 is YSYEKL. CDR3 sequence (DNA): TGCGCCAGCAGCCAAGCCTGGACTGAACGCAATGAGCAGTTCTTC. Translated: CASSQAWTERNEQFF.

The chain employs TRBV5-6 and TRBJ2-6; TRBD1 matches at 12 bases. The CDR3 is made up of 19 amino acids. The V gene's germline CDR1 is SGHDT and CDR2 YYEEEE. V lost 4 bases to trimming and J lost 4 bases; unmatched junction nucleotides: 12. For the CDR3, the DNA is TGTGCCAGCAGCCCCCCCCCGGGACAGGGGGCTTGGGGGGCCAACGTCCTGACTTTC. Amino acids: CASSPPPGQGAWGANVLTF.

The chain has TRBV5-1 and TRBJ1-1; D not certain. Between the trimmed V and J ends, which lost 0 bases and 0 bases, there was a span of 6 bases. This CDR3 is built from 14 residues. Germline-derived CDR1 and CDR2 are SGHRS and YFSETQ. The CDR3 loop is CASSLGGVNTEAFF. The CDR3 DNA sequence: TGCGCCAGCAGCTTGGGGGGAGTGAACACTGAAGCTTTCTTT.

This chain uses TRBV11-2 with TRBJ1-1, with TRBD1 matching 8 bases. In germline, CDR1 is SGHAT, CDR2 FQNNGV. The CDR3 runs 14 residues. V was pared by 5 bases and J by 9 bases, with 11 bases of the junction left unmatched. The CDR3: CASSPEDRAVQAFF. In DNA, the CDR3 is TGTGCCAGCAGCCCAGAGGACAGGGCGGTTCAAGCTTTCTTT.

The CDR3 spells CATRDRNYGYTF. The CDR3 nucleotides are TGTGCCACTCGGGACAGGAACTATGGCTACACCTTC. This chain joins TRBV3-1 (or the pseudogene TRBV3-2) and TRBJ1-2; TRBD1 agrees at 8 bases. With V trimmed by 10 bases and J by 2 bases, 3 bases remained unmatched. The CDR3 is 12 amino acids. Germline V gene sequence: CDR1 LGHDT, CDR2 YNNKEL (reference sequence).

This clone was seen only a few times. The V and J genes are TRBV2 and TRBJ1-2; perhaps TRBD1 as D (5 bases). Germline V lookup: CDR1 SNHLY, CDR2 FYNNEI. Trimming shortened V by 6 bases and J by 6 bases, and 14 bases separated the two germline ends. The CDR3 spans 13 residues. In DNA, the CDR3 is TGTGCCAGCAGCGTGACAGAGGACAATGGCTACACCTTC. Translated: CASSVTEDNGYTF.

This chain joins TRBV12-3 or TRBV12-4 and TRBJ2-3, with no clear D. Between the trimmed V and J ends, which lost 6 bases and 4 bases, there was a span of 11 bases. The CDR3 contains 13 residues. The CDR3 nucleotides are TGTGCCAGCAGCTTATTGTCAGCAGATACGCAGTATTTT. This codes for CASSLLSADTQYF.

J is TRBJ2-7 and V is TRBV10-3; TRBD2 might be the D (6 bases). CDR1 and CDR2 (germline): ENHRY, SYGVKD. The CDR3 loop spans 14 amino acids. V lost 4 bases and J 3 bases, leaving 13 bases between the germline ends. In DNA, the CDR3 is TGTGCCATCAGTGCTGGGGCGGAGGGCTACGAGCAGTACTTC. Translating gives CAISAGAEGYEQYF.

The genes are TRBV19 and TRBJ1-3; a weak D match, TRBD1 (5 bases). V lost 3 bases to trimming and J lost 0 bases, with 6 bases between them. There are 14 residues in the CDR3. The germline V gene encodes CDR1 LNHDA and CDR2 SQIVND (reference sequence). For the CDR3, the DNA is TGTGCCAGTAGTATGGGGCCCTCTGGAAACACCATATATTTT. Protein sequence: CASSMGPSGNTIYF.

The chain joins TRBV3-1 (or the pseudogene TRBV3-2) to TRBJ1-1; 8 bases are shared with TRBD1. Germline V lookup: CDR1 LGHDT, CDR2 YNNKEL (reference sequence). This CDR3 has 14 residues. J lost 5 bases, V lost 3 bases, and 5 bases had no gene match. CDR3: CASSQARGRTEAFF. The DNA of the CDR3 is TGTGCCAGCAGCCAGGCCAGGGGGCGGACTGAAGCTTTCTTT.

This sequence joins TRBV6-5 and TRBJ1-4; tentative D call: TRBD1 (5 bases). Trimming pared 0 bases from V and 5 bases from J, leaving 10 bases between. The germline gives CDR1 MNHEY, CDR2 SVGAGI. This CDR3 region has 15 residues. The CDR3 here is CASSYSGQGNEKLFF. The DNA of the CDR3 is TGTGCCAGCAGTTACTCAGGGCAGGGAAATGAAAAACTGTTTTTT.

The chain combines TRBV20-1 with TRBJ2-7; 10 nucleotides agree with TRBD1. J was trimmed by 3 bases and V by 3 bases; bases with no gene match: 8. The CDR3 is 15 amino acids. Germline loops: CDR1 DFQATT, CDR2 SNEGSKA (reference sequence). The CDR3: CSASVGTGDLYEQYF. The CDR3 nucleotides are TGCAGTGCTAGTGTAGGGACAGGGGACCTCTACGAGCAGTACTTC.

The CDR3 loop reads CASSPGLAYNEQFF. The CDR3 region has the DNA TGTGCCAGCAGTCCCGGACTAGCCTACAATGAGCAGTTCTTC. The gene calls are TRBV7-3 and TRBJ2-1, with 7 bases lining up with TRBD2. Germline V gene lookup returns CDR1 SGHTA and CDR2 FQGTGA. This CDR3 is built from 14 residues. With 6 bases clipped from V and 2 bases from J, the junction kept 4 bases outside the gene matches.

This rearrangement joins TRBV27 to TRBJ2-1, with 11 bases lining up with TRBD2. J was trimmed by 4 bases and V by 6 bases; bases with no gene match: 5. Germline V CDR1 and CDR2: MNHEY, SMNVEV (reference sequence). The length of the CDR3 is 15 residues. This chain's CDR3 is CASSFSGGVYNEQFF. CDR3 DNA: TGTGCCAGCAGCTTTAGCGGGGGGGTTTACAATGAGCAGTTCTTC.

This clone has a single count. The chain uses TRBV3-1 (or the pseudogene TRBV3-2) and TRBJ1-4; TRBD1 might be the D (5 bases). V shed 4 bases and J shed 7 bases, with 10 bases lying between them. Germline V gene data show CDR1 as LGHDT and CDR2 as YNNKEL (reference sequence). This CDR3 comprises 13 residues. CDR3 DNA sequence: TGTGCCAGCAGCCCGCCGGGGGGTGAAAAACTGTTTTTT. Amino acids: CASSPPGGEKLFF.

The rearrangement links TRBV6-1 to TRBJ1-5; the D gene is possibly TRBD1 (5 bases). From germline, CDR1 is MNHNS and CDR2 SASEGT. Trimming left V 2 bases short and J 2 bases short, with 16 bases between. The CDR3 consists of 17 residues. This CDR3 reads CASSEYWGGDRNQPQHF. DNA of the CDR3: TGTGCCAGCAGTGAATATTGGGGGGGTGACCGCAATCAGCCCCAGCATTTT.

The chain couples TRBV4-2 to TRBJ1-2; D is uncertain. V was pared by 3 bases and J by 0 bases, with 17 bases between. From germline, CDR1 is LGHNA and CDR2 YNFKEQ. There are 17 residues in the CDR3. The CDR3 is CASSQTARAEANYGYTF. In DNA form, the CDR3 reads TGTGCCAGCAGCCAGACGGCGCGGGCTGAAGCTAACTATGGCTACACCTTC.

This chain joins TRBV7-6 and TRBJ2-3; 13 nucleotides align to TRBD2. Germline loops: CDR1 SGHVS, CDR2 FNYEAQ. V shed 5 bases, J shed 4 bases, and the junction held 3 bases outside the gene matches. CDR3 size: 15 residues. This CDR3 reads CASSLLAGGADTQYF. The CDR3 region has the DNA TGTGCCAGCAGCCTACTAGCGGGGGGGGCAGATACGCAGTATTTT.

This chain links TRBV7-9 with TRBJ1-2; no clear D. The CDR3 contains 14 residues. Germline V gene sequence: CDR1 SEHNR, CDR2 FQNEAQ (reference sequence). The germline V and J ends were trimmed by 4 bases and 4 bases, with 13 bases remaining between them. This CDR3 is CASSYAQEIYGYTF. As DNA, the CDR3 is TGTGCCAGCAGCTACGCTCAGGAAATCTATGGCTACACCTTC.

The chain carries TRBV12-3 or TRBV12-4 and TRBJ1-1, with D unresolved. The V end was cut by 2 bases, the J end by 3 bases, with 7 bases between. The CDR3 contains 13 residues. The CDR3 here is CASSLLEDTEAFF. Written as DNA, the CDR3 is TGTGCCAGCAGTTTACTAGAGGACACTGAAGCTTTCTTT.

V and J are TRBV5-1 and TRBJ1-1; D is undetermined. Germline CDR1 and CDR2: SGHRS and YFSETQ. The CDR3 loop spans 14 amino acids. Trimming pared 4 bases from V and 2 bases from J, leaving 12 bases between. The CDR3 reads CASSHPGGNTEAFF. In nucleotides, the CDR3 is TGCGCCAGCAGCCACCCGGGTGGAAACACTGAAGCTTTCTTT.

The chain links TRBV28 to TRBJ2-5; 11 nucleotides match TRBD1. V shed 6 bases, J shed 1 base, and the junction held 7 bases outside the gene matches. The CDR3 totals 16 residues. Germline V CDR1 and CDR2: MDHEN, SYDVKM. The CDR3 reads CASRGSDRGLQETQYF. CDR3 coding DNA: TGTGCCAGCAGGGGGTCGGACAGGGGGCTCCAAGAGACCCAGTACTTC.

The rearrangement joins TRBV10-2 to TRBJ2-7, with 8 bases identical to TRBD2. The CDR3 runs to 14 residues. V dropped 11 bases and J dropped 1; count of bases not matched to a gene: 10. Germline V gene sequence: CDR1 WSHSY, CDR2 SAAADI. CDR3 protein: CAAGGTGGSYEQYF. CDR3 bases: TGCGCCGCGGGGGGAACCGGGGGATCCTACGAGCAGTACTTC.

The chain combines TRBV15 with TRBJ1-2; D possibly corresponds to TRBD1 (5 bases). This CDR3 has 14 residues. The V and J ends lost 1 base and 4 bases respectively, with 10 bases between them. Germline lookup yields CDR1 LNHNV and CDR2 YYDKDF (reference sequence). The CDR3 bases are TGTGCCACCAGCAGAGTTGGAGACAGCTATGGCTACACCTTC. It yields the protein CATSRVGDSYGYTF.

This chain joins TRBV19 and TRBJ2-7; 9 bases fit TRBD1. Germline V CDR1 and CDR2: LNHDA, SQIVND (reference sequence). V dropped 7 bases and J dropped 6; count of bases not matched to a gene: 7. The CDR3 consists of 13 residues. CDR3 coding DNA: TGTGCCAGTACCCAGGACAGGGGTCTCGAGCAGTACTTC. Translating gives CASTQDRGLEQYF.

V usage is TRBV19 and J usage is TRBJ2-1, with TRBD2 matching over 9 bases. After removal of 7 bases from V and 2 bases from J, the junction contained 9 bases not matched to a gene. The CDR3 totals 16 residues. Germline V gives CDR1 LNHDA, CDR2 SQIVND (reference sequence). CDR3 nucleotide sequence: TGTGCCAGTAACCCCGGGGTAGCGGGGGCCTACAATGAGCAGTTCTTC. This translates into CASNPGVAGAYNEQFF.

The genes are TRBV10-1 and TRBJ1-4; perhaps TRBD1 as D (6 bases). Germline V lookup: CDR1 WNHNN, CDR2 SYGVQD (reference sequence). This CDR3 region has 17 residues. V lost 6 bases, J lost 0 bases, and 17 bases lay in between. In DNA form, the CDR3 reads TGCGCCAGCAGCCGGGACAAAGGATTCGCAACTAATGAAAAACTGTTTTTT. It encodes CASSRDKGFATNEKLFF.

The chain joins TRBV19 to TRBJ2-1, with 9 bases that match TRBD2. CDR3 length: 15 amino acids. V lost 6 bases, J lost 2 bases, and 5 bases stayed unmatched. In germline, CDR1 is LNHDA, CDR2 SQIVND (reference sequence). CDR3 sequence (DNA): TGTGCCAGTAGGCTAGCGGGGCCCACCTACAATGAGCAGTTCTTC. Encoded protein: CASRLAGPTYNEQFF.

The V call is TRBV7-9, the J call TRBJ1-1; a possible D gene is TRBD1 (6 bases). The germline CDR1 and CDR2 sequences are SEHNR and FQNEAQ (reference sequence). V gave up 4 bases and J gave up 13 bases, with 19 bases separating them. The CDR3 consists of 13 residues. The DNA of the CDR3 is TGTGCCAGCAGCTGGGAGGGGGGCGCGATGGATTTCTTT. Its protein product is CASSWEGGAMDFF.

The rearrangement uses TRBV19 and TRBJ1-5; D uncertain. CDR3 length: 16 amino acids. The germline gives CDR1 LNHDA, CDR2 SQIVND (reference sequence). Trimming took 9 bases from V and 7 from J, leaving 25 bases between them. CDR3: CASQNPGEGTGQPQHF. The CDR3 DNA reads TGTGCCAGCCAAAATCCGGGAGAGGGAACTGGGCAGCCCCAGCATTTT.

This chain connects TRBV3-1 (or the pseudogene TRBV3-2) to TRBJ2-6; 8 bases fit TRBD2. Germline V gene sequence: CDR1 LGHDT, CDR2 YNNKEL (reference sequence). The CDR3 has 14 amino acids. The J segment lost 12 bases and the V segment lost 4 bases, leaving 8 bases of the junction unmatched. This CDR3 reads CASSLGTRVPVLTF. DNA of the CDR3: TGTGCCAGCAGCCTGGGGACTAGAGTTCCCGTCCTGACTTTC.

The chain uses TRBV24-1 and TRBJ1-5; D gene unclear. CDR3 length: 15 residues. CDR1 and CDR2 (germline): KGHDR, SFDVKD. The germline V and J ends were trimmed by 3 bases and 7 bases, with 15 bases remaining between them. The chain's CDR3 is CATSDPQGLEQPQHF. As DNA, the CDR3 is TGTGCCACCAGTGATCCTCAAGGATTGGAGCAGCCCCAGCATTTT.